These 30 T cell receptor beta chains share one sample of origin, sequenced in a study of cytomegalovirus exposure and HLA in healthy donors. Both 60 Vbeta primers and 13 Jbeta primers went into the PCR. Assay: immunoSEQ multiplex PCR; the TCRdb copy retains only in-frame clones and omits some. The table lists over 150,000 clones, 70% to 80% of them singletons. The sequenced sample was PBMCs. Receptors were obtained from a man aged 35-49 years in good health and CMV-seronegative.

The count of this clone is one. The chain couples TRBV5-1 to TRBJ1-2; D remains ambiguous. The V end was cut by 7 bases, the J end by 4 bases, with 14 bases between. The CDR3 extends over 13 amino acids. The germline V gene encodes CDR1 SGHRS and CDR2 YFSETQ. CDR3 residues: CASFRPGSYGYTF. The CDR3 coding sequence is TGCGCCAGCTTCAGACCGGGGAGCTATGGCTACACCTTC.

This sequence joins TRBV13 and TRBJ1-6; 7 nucleotides match TRBD1. Losses at the gene ends were 0 bases for V and 6 bases for J; bases not matched to a gene: 8. The CDR3 extends over 17 amino acids. Germline CDR1 and CDR2: PRHDT and FYEKMQ (reference sequence). The chain's CDR3 is CASSLGLGTGVNSPLHF. DNA for the CDR3: TGTGCCAGCAGCTTAGGCCTCGGAACAGGGGTTAATTCACCCCTCCACTTT.

This sequence joins TRBV25-1 and TRBJ1-1, with unresolved D. V was clipped by 4 bases and J by 1 base, with 13 bases between them. The CDR3 covers 15 residues. CDR1 is MGHDK and CDR2 is SYGVNS in the germline V gene. In nucleotides, the CDR3 is TGTGCCAGCAGTGTGCGCGGCCGGGAGAACACTGAAGCTTTCTTT. It is translated as CASSVRGRENTEAFF.

About this clone itself: This CDR3 is also generated by other DNA sequences in the sample. The chain combines TRBV5-1 with TRBJ2-5; weak D call: TRBD2 (6 bases). The germline V and J ends were trimmed by 1 base and 5 bases, with 9 bases remaining between them. Germline V lookup: CDR1 SGHRS, CDR2 YFSETQ. The CDR3 consists of 13 residues. CDR3 sequence (DNA): TGCGCCAGCAGCTTGTACGGGGGTGAGACCCAGTACTTC. Translating gives CASSLYGGETQYF.

The chain's CDR3 is CASSLARGGEQYF. The CDR3 nucleotides read TGTGCCAGCAGCTTGGCGAGGGGAGGCGAGCAGTACTTC. The rearrangement joins TRBV5-7 to TRBJ2-7, with D perhaps TRBD2 (6 bases). TRBV5-7 is marked as an open reading frame, function uncertain. V was clipped by 0 bases and J by 6 bases, with 10 bases between them. There are 13 residues in the CDR3.

This CDR3 reads CASSSGVGYTF. The CDR3 DNA follows: TGTGCCAGCAGCTCCGGAGTTGGCTACACCTTC. The chain recombines TRBV11-1 with TRBJ1-2; D not certain. The CDR3 is made up of 11 amino acids. Per the germline V gene, CDR1 is SGHAT and CDR2 is FQDESV (reference sequence). Trimming shortened V by 4 bases and J by 7 bases, and 7 bases separated the two germline ends.

DNA of the CDR3: TGTGCCAGCAGCCAAGAACTCCGGGGATACTACGAGCAGTACTTC. It specifies CASSQELRGYYEQYF. The chain joins TRBV4-2 to TRBJ2-7; D might be TRBD2 (5 bases). Germline CDR1 is LGHNA and CDR2 is YNFKEQ. The CDR3 is 15 amino acids. Trimming removed 0 bases at V and 3 bases at J, with 12 bases between.

The chain has TRBV19 and TRBJ2-2, with 10 positions matching TRBD1. CDR1 is LNHDA and CDR2 is SQIVND in the germline V gene (reference sequence). V lost 6 bases and J lost 7; bases outside the gene matches: 17. The CDR3 loop spans 18 amino acids. CDR3 protein: CASSESLETGGSVGELFF. The CDR3 nucleotides are TGTGCCAGTAGCGAATCTTTAGAGACAGGGGGCTCGGTCGGGGAGCTGTTTTTT.

J is TRBJ2-1 and V is TRBV27; TRBD2 might be the D (5 bases). Germline CDR1 and CDR2: MNHEY and SMNVEV (reference sequence). V lost 8 bases to trimming and J lost 4 bases, with 12 bases between them. The CDR3 extends over 13 amino acids. CDR3 residues: CASARREYNEQFF. The CDR3 DNA reads TGTGCCAGCGCGCGAAGGGAGTACAATGAGCAGTTCTTC.

This chain joins TRBV13 and TRBJ2-7; 11 bases agree with TRBD2. The V and J ends lost 5 bases and 6 bases, in that order; junction bases with no gene match: 9. Per the germline V gene, CDR1 is PRHDT and CDR2 is FYEKMQ (reference sequence). This CDR3 region has 15 residues. The CDR3 DNA reads as TGTGCCAGCAGCCAATTTAGCGGGGGGGCCCCCGAGCAGTACTTC. Translation gives CASSQFSGGAPEQYF.

The V gene is TRBV15, the J gene TRBJ1-2; 7 bases align to TRBD1. The CDR3 is made up of 17 amino acids. The V gene's germline CDR1 is LNHNV and CDR2 YYDKDF (reference sequence). Losses at the gene ends were 0 bases for V and 8 bases for J; bases not matched to a gene: 15. DNA of the CDR3: TGTGCCACCAGCAGAGATCGAGTCAGGCAGGGGGTCTCCGGCTACACCTTC. Protein product: CATSRDRVRQGVSGYTF.

V and J are TRBV29-1 and TRBJ2-1, with 8 nucleotides matching TRBD1. J was trimmed by 3 bases and V by 7 bases; bases with no gene match: 5. This CDR3 is built from 13 residues. Per the germline V gene, CDR1 is SQVTM and CDR2 is ANQGSEA. CDR3 sequence (DNA): TGCAGCGCCCTGGGGACAGGCTACAATGAGCAGTTCTTC. Protein: CSALGTGYNEQFF.

The rearrangement links TRBV7-8 to TRBJ1-6, with 8 bases that match TRBD1. There are 16 residues in the CDR3. J lost 7 bases, V lost 6 bases, and 11 bases had no gene match. Germline V gene lookup returns CDR1 SGHVS and CDR2 FQNEAQ. The CDR3: CASRRQGSELNSPLHF. The DNA of the CDR3 is TGTGCCAGCAGACGACAGGGGTCAGAATTGAATTCACCCCTCCACTTT.

CDR3 loop: CAISESRGHEQFF. The CDR3 DNA sequence: TGTGCCATCAGTGAGTCAAGGGGCCATGAGCAGTTCTTC. J is TRBJ2-1 and V is TRBV10-3; tentative D call: TRBD1 (5 bases). V was clipped by 0 bases and J by 8 bases, with 8 bases between them. CDR1 and CDR2 (germline): ENHRY, SYGVKD. CDR3 length: 13 amino acids.

This chain connects TRBV19 to TRBJ1-4; D is ambiguous. V was clipped by 1 base and J by 8 bases, with 11 bases between them. The CDR3 has 14 residues. Per the germline V gene, CDR1 is LNHDA and CDR2 is SQIVND (reference sequence). The CDR3 loop is CASSIVGISEKLFF. CDR3 nucleotides: TGTGCCAGTAGTATAGTCGGGATATCGGAAAAACTGTTTTTT.

The rearrangement joins TRBV2 to TRBJ1-5, with TRBD1 as a possible D gene (5 bases). The V gene's germline CDR1 is SNHLY and CDR2 FYNNEI. Trimming left V 6 bases short and J 4 bases short, with 16 bases between. The CDR3 has 15 residues. CDR3 sequence: CASRGGGAGNQPQHF. DNA for the CDR3: TGTGCCAGCAGGGGAGGCGGGGCTGGGAATCAGCCCCAGCATTTT. The full variable domain, rest sourced from reference TRBV2 and TRBJ1-5, is EPEVTQTPSHQVTQMGQEVILRCVPISNHLYFYWYRQILGQKVEFLVSFYNNEISEKSEIFDDQFSVERPDGSNFTLKIRSTKLEDSAMYFCASRGGGAGNQPQHFGDGTRLSIL.

This clone was seen a few times. This chain connects TRBV6-5 to TRBJ2-7; TRBD1 matches at 7 bases. The germline gives CDR1 MNHEY, CDR2 SVGAGI. The CDR3 loop spans 12 amino acids. V was pared by 5 bases and J by 10 bases, with 8 bases of the junction left unmatched. CDR3 region: CASSHRDSPQYF. The CDR3, as DNA: TGTGCCAGCAGTCACAGGGACAGCCCTCAGTACTTC.

This rearrangement joins TRBV7-2 to TRBJ1-2; 7 positions agree with TRBD1. The V gene's germline CDR1 is SGHTA and CDR2 FQGNSA. This CDR3 is 15 amino acids long. Trimming at V came to 5 bases and at J to 2 bases, leaving 8 bases not matched to a gene. The CDR3: CASSARQGENYGYTF. The CDR3 nucleotides read TGTGCCAGCAGCGCCAGACAGGGTGAGAACTATGGCTACACCTTC.

The chain has TRBV7-9 and TRBJ1-4; the D is unclear. Trimming pared 4 bases from V and 7 bases from J, leaving 10 bases between. The CDR3 spans 13 residues. Germline-derived CDR1 and CDR2 are SEHNR and FQNEAQ (reference sequence). CDR3 amino acids: CASSSPSVEKLFF. The CDR3 region has the DNA TGTGCCAGCAGCTCCCCTTCTGTTGAAAAACTGTTTTTT.

This sequence joins TRBV18 and TRBJ1-6; the D gene is possibly TRBD1 (5 bases). The CDR3 is made up of 14 amino acids. Germline assignment: CDR1 KGHSH and CDR2 LQKENI. V gave up 2 bases and J gave up 5 bases, with 7 bases separating them. Here the CDR3 DNA reads TGTGCCAGCTCACCAAAGACAGATAATTCACCCCTCCACTTT. Translating it yields CASSPKTDNSPLHF.

The J gene is TRBJ2-2, the V gene TRBV4-2; 7 bases are a match to TRBD2. The junction had 12 bases not matched to a gene; V was cut back by 10 bases and J by 4 bases. The CDR3 loop spans 15 amino acids. Germline CDR1 is LGHNA and CDR2 is YNFKEQ. The CDR3 sequence is CATRVDREGTGELFF. The CDR3, as DNA: TGTGCCACCCGTGTTGATAGGGAGGGCACCGGGGAGCTGTTTTTT.

The chain has TRBV10-2 and TRBJ2-2, with 11 bases aligning to TRBD1. The CDR3 totals 16 residues. With 7 bases clipped from V and 4 bases from J, the junction kept 8 bases outside the gene matches. Germline-derived CDR1 and CDR2 are WSHSY and SAAADI. The DNA of the CDR3 is TGCGCCAGCACCCCCCCCGGGACAGGGGGCACCGGGGAGCTGTTTTTT. It codes for CASTPPGTGGTGELFF.

The chain joins TRBV30 to TRBJ1-1, with D tentatively TRBD1 (5 bases). The CDR3 is made up of 15 amino acids. V lost 3 bases, J lost 1 base, and 15 bases lay in between. Germline assignment: CDR1 GTSNPN and CDR2 SVGIG (reference sequence). CDR3 nucleotides: TGTGCCTGGAGCGTCAGTGGGGGGGGGAACACTGAAGCTTTCTTT. Its protein is CAWSVSGGGNTEAFF.

This sequence joins TRBV18 and TRBJ1-1; 7 nucleotides agree with TRBD1. This CDR3 is built from 14 residues. V shed 3 bases, J shed 5 bases, and the junction held 6 bases outside the gene matches. Germline CDR1 and CDR2: KGHSH and LQKENI. As DNA, the CDR3 is TGTGCCAGCTCACCTTACCAGGGGGAAACTGAAGCTTTCTTT. It is translated as CASSPYQGETEAFF.

The V and J genes are TRBV5-5 and TRBJ1-5; 9 bases line up with TRBD1. CDR1 and CDR2 from the germline V gene are SGHKS and YYEKEE (reference sequence). V dropped 4 bases and J dropped 2; count of bases not matched to a gene: 4. The CDR3 is made up of 15 amino acids. DNA for the CDR3: TGTGCCAGCAGCCAGACAGGGGGAGGCAATCAGCCCCAGCATTTT. This gives the protein CASSQTGGGNQPQHF.

There are a few counts of this clone. At one end the junction does not follow the germline gene, possibly because of a read error. The chain couples TRBV11-2 to TRBJ1-1; D unresolved. CDR3 length: 14 residues. The germline V gene has CDR1 SGHAT and CDR2 FQNNGV. The CDR3, as DNA: TGTGCCAGCAGCTTATACGACGGGAACACCGAAGCTTTCTTT. Amino acid sequence: CASSLYDGNTEAFF.

The genes are TRBV5-1 and TRBJ2-5; TRBD2 might be the D (7 bases). The J call may be mistaken, given a closer DNA end match to TRBJ2-7. Germline CDR1 reads SGHRS; CDR2 reads YFSETQ. This CDR3 is built from 15 residues. The CDR3 loop is CASSLSAGASYEQYF. CDR3 nucleotides: TGCGCCAGCAGCTTGTCGGCGGGGGCCTCCTACGAGCAGTACTTC.

The rearrangement links TRBV9 to TRBJ2-7; TRBD1 aligns across 8 bases. From germline, CDR1 is SGDLS and CDR2 YYNGEE. The CDR3 runs to 14 residues. The J segment lost 6 bases and the V segment lost 3 bases, leaving 8 bases of the junction unmatched. CDR3 protein: CASSGGTDRAEQYF. The CDR3 DNA is TGTGCCAGCAGCGGCGGCACGGACAGGGCCGAGCAGTACTTC.

The J gene is TRBJ2-5, the V gene TRBV5-1; 8 bases line up with TRBD2. There are 14 residues in the CDR3. V lost 6 bases and J lost 7; bases outside the gene matches: 11. The germline V gene has CDR1 SGHRS and CDR2 YFSETQ. The CDR3 DNA reads as TGCGCCAGCACCCCGGGGGGGACCTCGGGGACCCAGTACTTC. This translates into CASTPGGTSGTQYF.

The rearrangement links TRBV5-1 to TRBJ2-1; TRBD1 matches at 11 bases. Germline V gene sequence: CDR1 SGHRS, CDR2 YFSETQ. The CDR3 runs to 17 residues. J gave up 4 bases and V 4 bases, and 10 bases lay outside the gene matches. The CDR3 sequence is CASSVSDRGLLYNEQFF. The CDR3 nucleotides read TGCGCCAGCAGCGTATCGGACAGGGGGCTTCTTTACAATGAGCAGTTCTTC.